These 31 T cell receptor beta chains came from one sample sequenced in a study of cytomegalovirus exposure and HLA in healthy donors. In the PCR, 60 Vbeta and 13 Jbeta primers were used. Some clones are missing from TCRdb's copy, which holds only in-frame ones; the method was immunoSEQ multiplex PCR. The table shows 160,000 or so clones, with around nine tenths occurring only once. The sequenced sample was PBMCs. Receptors were obtained from a woman in her twenties or thirties in good health and CMV-seronegative.

The rearrangement links TRBV5-1 to TRBJ2-7; TRBD1 might be the D (6 bases). Germline values: CDR1 SGHRS, CDR2 YFSETQ. Trimming cost V 4 bases and J 7 bases, with 15 bases left between them. CDR3 length: 13 residues. In DNA form, the CDR3 reads TGCGCCAGCAGCACGGGACAAGCAGCGGAGCAGTACTTC. It encodes CASSTGQAAEQYF.

V gene TRBV6-5 combines with J gene TRBJ1-4; a weak D match, TRBD1 (5 bases). CDR1 and CDR2 from the germline V gene are MNHEY and SVGAGI. The CDR3 totals 14 residues. With 2 bases removed from V and 6 bases from J, the gap between germline ends came to 10 bases. CDR3 sequence (DNA): TGTGCCAGCAGTTACCGCGGGGGGGATGAAAAACTGTTTTTT. Protein product: CASSYRGGDEKLFF.

The rearrangement joins TRBV7-2 to TRBJ2-5; 8 nucleotides line up with TRBD2. V dropped 4 bases and J dropped 2; count of bases not matched to a gene: 15. The germline gives CDR1 SGHTA, CDR2 FQGNSA. The CDR3 has 18 residues. The CDR3 reads CASSSSRIAGRGQETQYF. The DNA of the CDR3 is TGTGCCAGCAGCTCTTCCCGGATAGCGGGGAGGGGGCAAGAGACCCAGTACTTC.

The chain joins TRBV2 to TRBJ2-1; D perhaps matches TRBD2 (6 bases). The germline V gene has CDR1 SNHLY and CDR2 FYNNEI. This CDR3 contains 15 residues. V lost 7 bases and J 0 bases, leaving 13 bases between the germline ends. The CDR3 DNA reads TGTGCCAGCATAGGACTACCGAGCTCCTACAATGAGCAGTTCTTC. This translates into CASIGLPSSYNEQFF.

The rearrangement uses TRBV5-1 and TRBJ1-1; 11 nucleotides agree with TRBD1. The CDR3 is 16 amino acids. Germline-derived CDR1 and CDR2 are SGHRS and YFSETQ. Trimming cost V 6 bases and J 0 bases; bases outside gene matches: 7. Here the CDR3 DNA reads TGCGCCAGCACACTGGACAGGGGGCCCTTGAACACTGAAGCTTTCTTT. It is translated as CASTLDRGPLNTEAFF.

The chain has TRBV2 and TRBJ2-7; weak D call: TRBD2 (6 bases). Trimming stripped 9 bases from V and 2 bases from J, with 14 bases between. The CDR3 length is 13 residues. Germline values: CDR1 SNHLY, CDR2 FYNNEI. The CDR3 sequence: CASTTGSTYEQYF. The CDR3 bases are TGTGCCAGTACAACCGGGAGTACCTACGAGCAGTACTTC.

This chain joins TRBV11-2 and TRBJ1-1, with 9 bases lining up with TRBD1. The germline gives CDR1 SGHAT, CDR2 FQNNGV. This CDR3 has 15 residues. Losses at the gene ends were 5 bases for V and 3 bases for J; bases not matched to a gene: 7. The CDR3 DNA is TGTGCCAGCAGCCCCGGACAGGGGTGGGACACTGAAGCTTTCTTT. Protein product: CASSPGQGWDTEAFF.

The V and J genes are TRBV10-1 and TRBJ2-7, with TRBD1 matching 11 bases. CDR1 is WNHNN, CDR2 SYGVQD, per germline (reference sequence). V dropped 8 bases and J dropped 5; count of bases not matched to a gene: 5. CDR3 length: 13 residues. The CDR3 sequence is CASADRGLDEQYF. For the CDR3, the DNA is TGCGCCAGCGCGGACAGGGGGCTCGACGAGCAGTACTTC.

The chain uses TRBV15 and TRBJ2-3; D is unclear. The CDR3 length is 14 residues. The V end was cut by 4 bases, the J end by 2 bases, with 10 bases between. In germline, CDR1 is LNHNV, CDR2 YYDKDF (reference sequence). CDR3 DNA: TGTGCCACCAGCACTCAGGTTCTCACAGATACGCAGTATTTT. This translates into CATSTQVLTDTQYF.

The chain couples TRBV18 to TRBJ1-4; D gene uncertain. This CDR3 region has 13 residues. Between the trimmed V and J ends, which lost 2 bases and 2 bases, there was a span of 3 bases. Germline assignment: CDR1 KGHSH and CDR2 LQKENI. CDR3 in DNA: TGTGCCAGCTCACCAGGCACTAATGAAAAACTGTTTTTT. It specifies CASSPGTNEKLFF.

The rearrangement joins TRBV5-1 to TRBJ1-2; 7 nucleotides agree with TRBD1. The trim removed 4 bases at V and 5 bases at J, leaving 11 bases unmatched. Germline V gene lookup returns CDR1 SGHRS and CDR2 YFSETQ. This CDR3 is built from 15 residues. In DNA, the CDR3 is TGCGCCAGCAGCCGTAATCAGGGGGGAGAATATGGCTACACCTTC. It yields the protein CASSRNQGGEYGYTF.

The rearrangement links TRBV7-6 to TRBJ2-7; 10 bases map to TRBD2. Germline V CDR1 and CDR2: SGHVS, FNYEAQ. Losses at the gene ends were 4 bases for V and 2 bases for J; bases not matched to a gene: 5. The CDR3 is 15 amino acids. CDR3 bases: TGTGCCAGCAGCTATGGGACTAGCGAGACCTACGAGCAGTACTTC. Protein sequence: CASSYGTSETYEQYF.

The V call is TRBV27, the J call TRBJ1-1; D uncertain. The CDR3 loop spans 14 amino acids. Per the germline V gene, CDR1 is MNHEY and CDR2 is SMNVEV (reference sequence). V lost 3 bases and J 5 bases, leaving 13 bases between the germline ends. The DNA for the CDR3 is TGTGCCAGCAGTTTTTTCCGGGATGGGACTGAAGCTTTCTTT. Residues: CASSFFRDGTEAFF.

The rearrangement joins TRBV7-2 to TRBJ2-5; possibly TRBD2 for D (6 bases). The CDR3 extends over 14 amino acids. Trimming removed 5 bases at V and 5 bases at J, with 15 bases between. Germline-derived CDR1 and CDR2 are SGHTA and FQGNSA. The CDR3 sequence: CASSQSGTSETQYF. The CDR3 DNA reads as TGTGCCAGCAGCCAATCCGGGACTTCGGAGACCCAGTACTTC.

The chain employs TRBV28 and TRBJ2-7; TRBD1 agrees at 10 bases. Germline assignment: CDR1 MDHEN and CDR2 SYDVKM. The CDR3 has 15 amino acids. After removal of 1 base from V and 7 bases from J, the junction contained 7 bases not matched to a gene. The CDR3 nucleotides read TGTGCCAGCAGTTTATCAGGACAGGGGGTGAGGGAGCAGTACTTC. This sequence encodes CASSLSGQGVREQYF.

V gene TRBV7-2 combines with J gene TRBJ2-2; D is ambiguous. Between the trimmed V and J ends, which lost 6 bases and 1 base, there was a span of 9 bases. Germline V gives CDR1 SGHTA, CDR2 FQGNSA. The CDR3 is 14 residues long. The CDR3 DNA reads as TGTGCCAGCAGTTACCAGGTGAACACCGGGGAGCTGTTTTTT. Translated: CASSYQVNTGELFF.

CDR3 nucleotide sequence: TGTGCCAGCAGCTTCCTGCAGGAGACCCAGTACTTC. This gives the protein CASSFLQETQYF. The chain joins TRBV5-4 to TRBJ2-5, with D hard to call. Germline loops: CDR1 SGHNT, CDR2 YYREEE (reference sequence). This CDR3 has 12 residues. V lost 2 bases and J lost 5, with 7 bases in between.

The rearrangement links TRBV7-9 to TRBJ2-7, with 8 bases lining up with TRBD1. The junction had 8 bases not matched to a gene; V was cut back by 3 bases and J by 1 base. This CDR3 spans 16 amino acids. CDR1 is SEHNR and CDR2 is FQNEAQ in the germline V gene (reference sequence). The CDR3 sequence: CASSFGPGTGSYEQYF. Here the CDR3 DNA reads TGTGCCAGCAGCTTCGGTCCCGGGACAGGATCCTACGAGCAGTACTTC.

The V and J genes are TRBV27 and TRBJ1-5; TRBD1 might be the D (5 bases). Germline-derived CDR1 and CDR2 are MNHEY and SMNVEV (reference sequence). The ends were cut back, 1 base at V and 2 bases at J, with 18 bases in the middle. CDR3 size: 18 residues. CDR3 residues: CASSLYPPQVVGNQPQHF. The CDR3 DNA reads as TGTGCCAGCAGTTTATATCCCCCACAGGTGGTGGGCAATCAGCCCCAGCATTTT.

The V call is TRBV2, the J call TRBJ2-3, with a possible D match to TRBD1 (6 bases). V shed 3 bases and J shed 2 bases, with 15 bases lying between them. This CDR3 comprises 16 residues. The germline CDR1 and CDR2 sequences are SNHLY and FYNNEI. For the CDR3, the DNA is TGTGCCAGCAGTGATCGGCTAGCAGGGGCCACAGATACGCAGTATTTT. Its protein product is CASSDRLAGATDTQYF.

The chain has TRBV7-2 and TRBJ1-1; no definite D call. Germline values: CDR1 SGHTA, CDR2 FQGNSA. This CDR3 region has 13 residues. The V end lost 4 bases, the J end lost 1 base, and 7 bases lay between the germline ends. In nucleotides, the CDR3 is TGTGCCAGCAGCTCCAATCCGAACACTGAAGCTTTCTTT. This gives the protein CASSSNPNTEAFF.

The J gene is TRBJ2-7, the V gene TRBV6-6; 7 bases are a match to TRBD2. Germline V gives CDR1 MNHNY, CDR2 SVGAGI (reference sequence). The CDR3 runs to 14 residues. V trimming: 10 bases; J trimming: 5 bases; junction bases outside the gene matches: 14. CDR3 coding DNA: TGTGCCACCAAGCGGGGCGGGAACAGCGACGAGCAGTACTTC. Protein: CATKRGGNSDEQYF.

The chain joins TRBV10-3 to TRBJ2-7, with TRBD1 identical over 10 bases. Germline values: CDR1 ENHRY, CDR2 SYGVKD. V shed 4 bases and J 4 bases; nucleotides not matched to a gene: 4. CDR3 length: 14 amino acids. This CDR3 reads CAISAAGQGYEQYF. The DNA of the CDR3 is TGTGCCATCAGTGCTGCGGGACAGGGGTACGAGCAGTACTTC.

The chain couples TRBV2 to TRBJ2-5; 8 bases line up with TRBD2. This CDR3 comprises 13 residues. The V gene's germline CDR1 is SNHLY and CDR2 FYNNEI. V shed 4 bases and J 7 bases; nucleotides not matched to a gene: 5. Here the CDR3 DNA reads TGTGCCAGCAGTGCCCTAGCGGGTGGGACCCAGTACTTC. Translation: CASSALAGGTQYF.

A single count supports this clone. The chain recombines TRBV2 with TRBJ2-3; TRBD2 agrees at 10 bases. The CDR3 length is 15 residues. V lost 6 bases to trimming and J lost 3 bases; unmatched junction nucleotides: 6. Germline values: CDR1 SNHLY, CDR2 FYNNEI. Here the CDR3 reads CASRGGLATTDTQYF. CDR3 DNA: TGTGCCAGCAGGGGGGGACTAGCGACAACAGATACGCAGTATTTT.

The chain employs TRBV4-1 and TRBJ1-3; possibly TRBD1 for D (6 bases). Germline V gives CDR1 MGHRA, CDR2 YSYEKL. The CDR3 length is 16 residues. V was clipped by 0 bases and J by 3 bases, with 12 bases between them. The CDR3: CASSQDAGAYGNTIYF. Written as DNA, the CDR3 is TGCGCCAGCAGCCAAGACGCAGGGGCTTATGGAAACACCATATATTTT.

This rearrangement joins TRBV11-2 to TRBJ2-1; 10 positions agree with TRBD2. V trimming: 5 bases; J trimming: 2 bases; junction bases outside the gene matches: 3. This CDR3 is built from 15 residues. Germline CDR1 reads SGHAT; CDR2 reads FQNNGV. As DNA, the CDR3 is TGTGCCAGCAGCAATAGCGGGGGGACCTACAATGAGCAGTTCTTC. Its protein product is CASSNSGGTYNEQFF. Supplemented by reference TRBV11-2 and TRBJ2-1, the full variable domain reads EAGVAQSPRYKIIEKRQSVAFWCNPISGHATLYWYQQILGQGPKLLIQFQNNGVVDDSQLPKDRFSAERLKGVDSTLKIQPAKLEDSAVYLCASSNSGGTYNEQFFGPGTRLTVL.

The rearrangement links TRBV27 to TRBJ1-6, with D unresolved. Germline V gene lookup returns CDR1 MNHEY and CDR2 SMNVEV (reference sequence). The CDR3 extends over 13 amino acids. V was clipped by 5 bases and J by 6 bases, with 8 bases between them. CDR3 nucleotide sequence: TGTGCCAGCAGTAGGAGCGGTAATTCACCCCTCCACTTT. As protein: CASSRSGNSPLHF.

The rearrangement links TRBV2 to TRBJ2-1; 15 bases match TRBD2. Germline lookup yields CDR1 SNHLY and CDR2 FYNNEI. V shed 6 bases and J 7 bases; nucleotides not matched to a gene: 4. The CDR3 has 15 residues. DNA for the CDR3: TGTGCCAGCAGGGGACTAGCGGGAGGTAAGAATGAGCAGTTCTTC. Amino acid sequence: CASRGLAGGKNEQFF.

The chain carries TRBV4-1 and TRBJ2-7; D gene ambiguous. V was shortened by 4 bases and J by 2 bases, with 12 bases between the two germline ends. The CDR3 loop spans 14 amino acids. The germline V gene encodes CDR1 MGHRA and CDR2 YSYEKL. CDR3 sequence reads: CASSRPQKTYEQYF. The CDR3 nucleotides are TGCGCCAGCAGCCGCCCCCAGAAAACCTACGAGCAGTACTTC.

The chain couples TRBV5-1 to TRBJ1-4, with a tentative D call TRBD1 (6 bases). The germline V gene encodes CDR1 SGHRS and CDR2 YFSETQ. The CDR3 sequence is 20 residues long. V was shortened by 1 base and J by 6 bases, with 28 bases between the two germline ends. CDR3 coding DNA: TGCGCCAGCAGCTTGTTCCGGAGGAGCAGGGGCCGGTTACTAGATGAAAAACTGTTTTTT. Protein product: CASSLFRRSRGRLLDEKLFF.